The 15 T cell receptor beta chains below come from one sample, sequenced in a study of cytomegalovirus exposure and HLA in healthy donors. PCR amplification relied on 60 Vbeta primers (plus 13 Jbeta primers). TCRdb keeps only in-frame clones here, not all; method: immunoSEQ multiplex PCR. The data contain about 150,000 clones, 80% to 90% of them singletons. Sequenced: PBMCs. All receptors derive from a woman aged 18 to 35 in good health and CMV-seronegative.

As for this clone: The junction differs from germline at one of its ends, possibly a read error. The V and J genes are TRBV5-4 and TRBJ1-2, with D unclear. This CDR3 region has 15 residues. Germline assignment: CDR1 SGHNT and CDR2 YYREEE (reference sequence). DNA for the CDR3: TGTGTCAGCAGCTCAGCCTCTGAAGGCAGCGGGGGCTACACCTTC. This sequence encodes CVSSSASEGSGGYTF.

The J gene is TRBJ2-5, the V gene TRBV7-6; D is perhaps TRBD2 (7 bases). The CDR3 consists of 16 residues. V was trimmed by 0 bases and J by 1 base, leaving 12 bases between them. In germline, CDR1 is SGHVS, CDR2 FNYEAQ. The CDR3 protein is CASSLAGGATQETQYF. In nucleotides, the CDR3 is TGTGCCAGCAGCTTAGCGGGGGGGGCTACCCAAGAGACCCAGTACTTC.

The CDR3 spells CASSLPSSGREETQYF. CDR3 nucleotide sequence: TGTGCCAGCAGTTTACCGTCTAGCGGGAGGGAAGAGACCCAGTACTTC. The V gene is TRBV28, the J gene TRBJ2-5; 12 bases match TRBD2. The CDR3 totals 16 residues. Per germline, CDR1 MDHEN and CDR2 SYDVKM. V dropped 2 bases and J dropped 3; count of bases not matched to a gene: 4.

CDR3 nucleotide sequence: TGTGCCAGCAGCTTAGGAATCTGCGGCCTCACCTTC. Protein: CASSLGICGLTF. This chain joins TRBV7-2 and TRBJ1-2; D is undetermined. This CDR3 comprises 12 residues. V was trimmed by 1 base and J by 13 bases, leaving 13 bases between them. The germline V gene encodes CDR1 SGHTA and CDR2 FQGNSA.

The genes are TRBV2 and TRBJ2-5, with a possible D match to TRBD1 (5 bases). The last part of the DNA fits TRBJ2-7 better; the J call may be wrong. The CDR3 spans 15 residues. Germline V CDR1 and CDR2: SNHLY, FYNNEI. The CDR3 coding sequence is TGTGCCAGCATCCTAAGGGGTACAACCTCCTACGAGCAGTACTTC. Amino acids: CASILRGTTSYEQYF.

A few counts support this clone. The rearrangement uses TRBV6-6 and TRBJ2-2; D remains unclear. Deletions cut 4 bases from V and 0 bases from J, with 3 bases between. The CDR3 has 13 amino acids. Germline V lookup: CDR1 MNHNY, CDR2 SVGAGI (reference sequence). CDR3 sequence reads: CASSSSNTGELFF. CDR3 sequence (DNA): TGTGCCAGCAGTTCCTCGAACACCGGGGAGCTGTTTTTT.

The CDR3 DNA reads TGTGCCAGCAGCTTAGCCCCACATAGCAATCAGCCCCAGCATTTT. This translates into CASSLAPHSNQPQHF. J is TRBJ1-5 and V is TRBV7-8; D remains unclear. Germline CDR1 is SGHVS and CDR2 is FQNEAQ. Deletions cut 0 bases from V and 0 bases from J, with 6 bases between. The CDR3 is 15 amino acids. Variable domain in full (rest from reference TRBV7-8 and TRBJ1-5): GAGVSQSPRYKVAKRGQDVALRCDPISGHVSLFWYQQALGQGPEFLTYFQNEAQLDKSGLPSDRFFAERPEGSVSTLKIQRTQQEDSAVYLCASSLAPHSNQPQHFGDGTRLSIL.

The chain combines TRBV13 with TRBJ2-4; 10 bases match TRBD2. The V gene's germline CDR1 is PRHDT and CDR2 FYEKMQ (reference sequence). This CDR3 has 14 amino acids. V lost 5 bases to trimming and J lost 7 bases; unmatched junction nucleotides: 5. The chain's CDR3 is CASSLTSGDNIQYF. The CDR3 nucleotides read TGTGCCAGCAGCCTTACTAGCGGGGACAACATTCAGTACTTC.

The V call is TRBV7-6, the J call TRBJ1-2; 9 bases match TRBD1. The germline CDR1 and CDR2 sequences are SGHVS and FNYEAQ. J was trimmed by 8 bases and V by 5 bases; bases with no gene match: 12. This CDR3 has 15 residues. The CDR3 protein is CASSPQPQGQGGYTF. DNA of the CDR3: TGTGCCAGCAGCCCCCAACCCCAGGGACAGGGAGGCTACACCTTC. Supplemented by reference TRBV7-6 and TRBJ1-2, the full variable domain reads GAGVSQSPRYKVTKRGQDVALRCDPISGHVSLYWYRQALGQGPEFLTYFNYEAQQDKSGLPNDRFSAERPEGSISTLTIQRTEQRDSAMYRCASSPQPQGQGGYTFGSGTRLTVV.

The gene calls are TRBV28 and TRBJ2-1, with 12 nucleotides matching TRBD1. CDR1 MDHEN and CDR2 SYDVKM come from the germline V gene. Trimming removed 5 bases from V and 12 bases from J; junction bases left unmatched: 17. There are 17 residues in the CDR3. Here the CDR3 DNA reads TGTGCCAGCAGTGTGCCCCGGGACAGGGGGCGACCTGGGGGGCAGTTCTTC. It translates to CASSVPRDRGRPGGQFF.

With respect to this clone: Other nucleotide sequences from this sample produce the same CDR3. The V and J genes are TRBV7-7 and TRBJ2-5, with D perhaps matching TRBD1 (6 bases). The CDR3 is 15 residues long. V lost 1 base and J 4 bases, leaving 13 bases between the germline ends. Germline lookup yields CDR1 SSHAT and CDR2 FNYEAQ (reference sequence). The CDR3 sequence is CASSLGHSGVETQYF. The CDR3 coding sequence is TGTGCCAGCAGCTTAGGTCATTCAGGGGTAGAGACCCAGTACTTC.

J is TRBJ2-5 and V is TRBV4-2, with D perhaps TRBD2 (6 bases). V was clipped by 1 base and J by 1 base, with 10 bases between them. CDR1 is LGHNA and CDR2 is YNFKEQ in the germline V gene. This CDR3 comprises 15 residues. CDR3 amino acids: CASSQVGSGQETQYF. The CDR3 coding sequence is TGTGCCAGCAGCCAAGTAGGTAGCGGCCAAGAGACCCAGTACTTC.

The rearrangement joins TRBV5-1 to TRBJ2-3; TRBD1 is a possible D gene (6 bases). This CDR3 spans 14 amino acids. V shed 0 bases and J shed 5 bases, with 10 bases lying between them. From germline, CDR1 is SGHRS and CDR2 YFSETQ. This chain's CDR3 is CASSLDRGGDTQYF. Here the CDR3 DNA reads TGCGCCAGCAGCTTGGATAGAGGGGGAGATACGCAGTATTTT.

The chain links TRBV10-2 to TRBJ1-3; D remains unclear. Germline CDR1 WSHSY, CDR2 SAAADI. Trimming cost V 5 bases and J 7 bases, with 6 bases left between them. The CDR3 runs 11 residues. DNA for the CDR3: TGCGCCAGCAGTACCGCGAACACCATATATTTT. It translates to CASSTANTIYF.

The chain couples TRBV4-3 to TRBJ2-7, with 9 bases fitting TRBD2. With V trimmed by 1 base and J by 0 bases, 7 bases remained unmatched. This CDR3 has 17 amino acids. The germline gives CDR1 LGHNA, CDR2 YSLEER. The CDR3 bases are TGCGCCAGCAGCCAAGGTAGCGGGGGACCCGACTCCTACGAGCAGTACTTC. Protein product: CASSQGSGGPDSYEQYF.